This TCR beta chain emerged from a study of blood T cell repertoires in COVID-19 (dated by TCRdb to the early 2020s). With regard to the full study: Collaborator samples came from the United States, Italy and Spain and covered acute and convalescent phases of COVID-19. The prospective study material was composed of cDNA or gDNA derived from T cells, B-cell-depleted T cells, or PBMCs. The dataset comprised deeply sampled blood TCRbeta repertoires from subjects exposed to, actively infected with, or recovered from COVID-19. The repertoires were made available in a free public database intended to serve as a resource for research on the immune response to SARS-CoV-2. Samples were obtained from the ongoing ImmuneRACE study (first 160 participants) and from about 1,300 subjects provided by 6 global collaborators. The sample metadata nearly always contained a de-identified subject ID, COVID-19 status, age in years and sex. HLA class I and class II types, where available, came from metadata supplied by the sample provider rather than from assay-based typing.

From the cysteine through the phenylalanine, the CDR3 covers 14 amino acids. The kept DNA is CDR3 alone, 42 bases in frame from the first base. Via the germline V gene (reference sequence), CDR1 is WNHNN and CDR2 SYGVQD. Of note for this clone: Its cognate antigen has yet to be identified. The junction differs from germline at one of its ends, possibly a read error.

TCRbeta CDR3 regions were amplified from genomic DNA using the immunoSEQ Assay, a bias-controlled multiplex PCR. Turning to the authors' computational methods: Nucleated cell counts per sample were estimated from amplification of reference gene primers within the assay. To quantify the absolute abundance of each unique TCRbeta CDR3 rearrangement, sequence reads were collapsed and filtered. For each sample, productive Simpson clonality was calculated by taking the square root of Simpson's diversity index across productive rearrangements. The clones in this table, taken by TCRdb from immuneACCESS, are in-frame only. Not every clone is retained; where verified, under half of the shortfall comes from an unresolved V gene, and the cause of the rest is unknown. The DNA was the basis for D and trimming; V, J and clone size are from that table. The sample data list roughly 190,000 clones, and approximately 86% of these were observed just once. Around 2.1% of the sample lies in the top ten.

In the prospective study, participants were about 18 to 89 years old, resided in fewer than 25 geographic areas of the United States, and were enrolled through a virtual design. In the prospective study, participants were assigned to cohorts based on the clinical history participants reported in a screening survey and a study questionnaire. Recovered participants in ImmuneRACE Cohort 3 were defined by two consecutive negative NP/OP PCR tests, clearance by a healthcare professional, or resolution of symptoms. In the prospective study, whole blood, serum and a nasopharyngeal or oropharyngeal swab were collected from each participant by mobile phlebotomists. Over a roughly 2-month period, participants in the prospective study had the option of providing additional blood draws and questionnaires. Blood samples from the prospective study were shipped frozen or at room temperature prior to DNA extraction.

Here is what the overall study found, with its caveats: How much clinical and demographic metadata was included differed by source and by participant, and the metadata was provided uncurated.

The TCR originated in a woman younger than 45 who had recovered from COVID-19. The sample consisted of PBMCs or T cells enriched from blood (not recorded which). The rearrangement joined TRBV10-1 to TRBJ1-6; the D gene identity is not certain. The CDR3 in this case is CASTEHSSNSPLHF. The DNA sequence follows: TGCGCCAGCACTGAGCACAGTTCTAATTCACCCCTCCACTTT.